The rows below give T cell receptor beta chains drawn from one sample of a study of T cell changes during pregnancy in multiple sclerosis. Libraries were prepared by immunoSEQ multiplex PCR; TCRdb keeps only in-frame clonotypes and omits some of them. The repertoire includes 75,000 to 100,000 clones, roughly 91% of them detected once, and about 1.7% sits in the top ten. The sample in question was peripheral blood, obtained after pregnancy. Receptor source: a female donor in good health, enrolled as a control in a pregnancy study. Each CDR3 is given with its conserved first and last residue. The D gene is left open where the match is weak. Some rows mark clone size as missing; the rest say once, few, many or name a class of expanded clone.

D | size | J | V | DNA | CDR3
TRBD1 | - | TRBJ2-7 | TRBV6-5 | TGTGCCAGCAGACCCGACAGGGGTCCCTCCTACGAGCAGTACTTC | CASRPDRGPSYEQYF
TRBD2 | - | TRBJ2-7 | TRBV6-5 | TGTGCCAGCAGTCCGCGGGGGGGCAGGGACGAGCAGTACTTC | CASSPRGGRDEQYF
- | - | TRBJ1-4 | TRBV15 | TGTGCCACCAGCAGAGCAGGGGACCCTAATGAAAAACTGTTTTTT | CATSRAGDPNEKLFF
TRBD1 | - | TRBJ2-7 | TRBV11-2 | TGTGCCAGCAGCTTAGGAGCGTGGAGACAGGGGGATTCCTACGAGCAGTACTTC | CASSLGAWRQGDSYEQYF
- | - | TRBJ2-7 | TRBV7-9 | TGTGCCAGCAGCTTCCAAGGACTTTCCTCCTACGAGCAGTACTTC | CASSFQGLSSYEQYF
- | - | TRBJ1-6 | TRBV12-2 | TGTGCAAGTCGCTCGAGGGTAACAGGGAGTGGTATTTCGAGGCTGGTTCCTGACTCACCCCTCCACTTT | CASRSRVTGSGISRLVPDSPLHF
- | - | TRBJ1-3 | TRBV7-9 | TGTGCCAGCAGCTCCCCGGGAAGAAGAAACACCATATATTTT | CASSSPGRRNTIYF
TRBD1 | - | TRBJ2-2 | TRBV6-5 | TGTGCCACCCGAGCGGCAGGGGGCGGAACCGGGGAGCTGTTTTTT | CATRAAGGGTGELFF
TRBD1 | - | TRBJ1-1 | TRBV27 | TGTGCCAGCAGTTTCACCCTCGGGACAGGTGAAGCTTTCTTT | CASSFTLGTGEAFF
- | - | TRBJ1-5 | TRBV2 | TGTGCCAGCAGTGGAGACAACAATCAGCCCCAGCATTTT | CASSGDNNQPQHF
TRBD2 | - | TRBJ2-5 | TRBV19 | TGTGCCAGTACCTCGACTAGCGGCTTTCAAGAGACCCAGTACTTC | CASTSTSGFQETQYF
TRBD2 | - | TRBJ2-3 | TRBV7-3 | TGTGCCAGCAGCCCCGGGGGGACTCTCACAGATACGCAGTATTTT | CASSPGGTLTDTQYF
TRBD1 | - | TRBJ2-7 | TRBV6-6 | TGTGCCAGCAGCCCAACGACAGGGGAATCCTACGAGCAGTACTTC | CASSPTTGESYEQYF
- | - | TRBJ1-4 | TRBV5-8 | TGTGCCAGCAGCACCGAGGAGGAGCCCGAAAAACTGTTTTTT | CASSTEEEPEKLFF
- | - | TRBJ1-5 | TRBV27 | TGTGCCAGCAGTTTAAGCAGGGTAGGTCAGCCCCAGCATTTT | CASSLSRVGQPQHF
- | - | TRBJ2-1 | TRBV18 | TGTGCCAGCTCACCACCCCTGCGGGGGCCCTACAATGAGCAGTTCTTC | CASSPPLRGPYNEQFF
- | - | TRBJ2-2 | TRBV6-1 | TGTGCCAGCAGTGAGTTTTCGGGGGACACCGGGGAGCTGTTTTTT | CASSEFSGDTGELFF
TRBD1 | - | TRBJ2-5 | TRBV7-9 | TGTGCCAGCAGCCACGACAGGGGGAGCGAGACCCAGTACTTC | CASSHDRGSETQYF
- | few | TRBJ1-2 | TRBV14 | TGTGCCAGCAGCCAAGCTAGGGGAAACTATGGCTACACCTTC | CASSQARGNYGYTF
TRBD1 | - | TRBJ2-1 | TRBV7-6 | TGTGCCAGCAGCTCTAAGGAAGGGACAGGGAACAATGAGCAGTTCTTC | CASSSKEGTGNNEQFF
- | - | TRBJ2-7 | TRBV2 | TGTGCCAGCAGTCAGGGGATTTCCTACGAGCAGTACTTC | CASSQGISYEQYF
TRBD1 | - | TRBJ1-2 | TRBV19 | TGTGCCAGTACTCAGAAGGACAGGTTGGGCATTGGCTACACCTTC | CASTQKDRLGIGYTF
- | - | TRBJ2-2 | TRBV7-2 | TGTGCCAGCAGCTTAACCCCCGGCACCGGGGAGCTGTTTTTT | CASSLTPGTGELFF
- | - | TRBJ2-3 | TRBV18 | TGTGCCAGCTCAGCGGGGACGGAGGGTGGAGATACGCAGTATTTT | CASSAGTEGGDTQYF
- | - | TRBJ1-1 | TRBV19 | TGTGCCAGTAAGGCGGGAGCCACTGAAGCTTTCTTT | CASKAGATEAFF
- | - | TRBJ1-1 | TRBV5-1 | TGCGCCAGCAGCTTGGCCCTTCGGGATACTGAAGCTTTCTTT | CASSLALRDTEAFF
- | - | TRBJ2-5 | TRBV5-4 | TGTGCCAGCAGCTGGGACCCTGGCGGGGCGAAGACCCAGTACTTC | CASSWDPGGAKTQYF
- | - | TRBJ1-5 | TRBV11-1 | TGTGCCAGCAGCCCCTCCCAGAATCAGCCCCAGCATTTT | CASSPSQNQPQHF
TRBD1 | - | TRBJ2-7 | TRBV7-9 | TGTGCCAGCAGCTTAGGAAAGAGGACAGGGCCCCAAGGTAACGAGCAGTACTTC | CASSLGKRTGPQGNEQYF
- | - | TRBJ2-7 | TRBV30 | TGTGCCTGGAGGGCCAGCTCCTACGAGCAGTACTTC | CAWRASSYEQYF
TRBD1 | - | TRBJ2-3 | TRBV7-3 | TGTGCCAGCAGCCCCTTGACAGGGGGCGGCGATACGCAGTATTTT | CASSPLTGGGDTQYF
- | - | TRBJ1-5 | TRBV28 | TGTGCCAGCAGTTATGGCCAGCCCCAGCATTTT | CASSYGQPQHF
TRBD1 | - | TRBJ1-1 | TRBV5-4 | TGTGCCACCAGGGACAGGGAGGGGATTAAGGAGCTCGAAGCTTTCTTT | CATRDREGIKELEAFF
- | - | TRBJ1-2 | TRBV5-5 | TGTGCCAGCAGCATCAGACAGAGCGGCTACACCTTC | CASSIRQSGYTF
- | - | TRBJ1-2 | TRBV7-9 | TGTGCCAGCAGCTCGGGAGGCAGGATGGACTATGGCTACACCTTC | CASSSGGRMDYGYTF
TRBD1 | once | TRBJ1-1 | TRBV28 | TGTGCCAGCAGTAACACAGGGGGCCCTAACACTGAAGCTTTCTTT | CASSNTGGPNTEAFF
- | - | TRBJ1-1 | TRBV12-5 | TGTGCTAGTGCCGCCGGGGACACTGAAGCTTTCTTT | CASAAGDTEAFF
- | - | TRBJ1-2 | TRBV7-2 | TGTGCCAGCAGCGTTAGGGGCCTCGACAGGCGATATGGCTACACCTTC | CASSVRGLDRRYGYTF
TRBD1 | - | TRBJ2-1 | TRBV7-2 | TGTGCCAGCAGCTCGGGACAGGGCAAGTTCTACAATGAGCAGTTCTTC | CASSSGQGKFYNEQFF
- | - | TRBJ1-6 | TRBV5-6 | TGTGCCAGCAGCTTGTCCCCCGATAATTCACCCCTCCACTTT | CASSLSPDNSPLHF
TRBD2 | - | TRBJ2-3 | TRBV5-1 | TGCGCCAGCAGCGGGTCTAGCGGGGGTGCAGATACGCAGTATTTT | CASSGSSGGADTQYF
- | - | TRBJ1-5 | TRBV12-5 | TGTGCTAGTGGTCTCACGACAGGTCAGCCCCAGCATTTT | CASGLTTGQPQHF
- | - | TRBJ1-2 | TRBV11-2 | TGTGCCAGCAGCTTAGGGGCAGAATCTTACTATGGCTACACCTTC | CASSLGAESYYGYTF
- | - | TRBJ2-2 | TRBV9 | TGTGCCAGCAGGTACAGGGATTCGAACACCGGGGAGCTGTTTTTT | CASRYRDSNTGELFF
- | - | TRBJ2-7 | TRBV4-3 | TGCGCCAGCAGCCAAGAGTTACGGGGGAACGAGCAGTACTTC | CASSQELRGNEQYF
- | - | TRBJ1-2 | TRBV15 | TGTGCCACCAGCAGAGATCCCCAGGCCGGCTACACCTTC | CATSRDPQAGYTF
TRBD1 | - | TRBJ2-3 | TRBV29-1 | TGCAGCGTTGTAGGGACAGCTAGCACAGATACGCAGTATTTT | CSVVGTASTDTQYF
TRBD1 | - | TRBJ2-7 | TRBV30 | TGTGCCTGGACCGGGACAGGGGAGGGCTACGAGCAGTACTTC | CAWTGTGEGYEQYF
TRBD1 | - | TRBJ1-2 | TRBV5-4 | TGTGCCAGCAGCAGACAGGGGGCGCCGAACTATGGCTACACCTTC | CASSRQGAPNYGYTF
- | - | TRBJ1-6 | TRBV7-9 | TGTGCCAGCAGCGATGACAGAGATAATTCACCCCTCCACTTT | CASSDDRDNSPLHF
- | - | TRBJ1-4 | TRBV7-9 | TGTGCCAGCAGTTCGACAGCTTCTAATGAAAAACTGTTTTTT | CASSSTASNEKLFF
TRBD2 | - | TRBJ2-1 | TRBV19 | TGTGCCAGTAGTCCCCTAGCGGGGAACTCCTACAATGAGCAGTTCTTC | CASSPLAGNSYNEQFF
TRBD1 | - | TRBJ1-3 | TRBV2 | TGTGCCAGCATCCGCGGGACAGATAGAAACACCATATATTTT | CASIRGTDRNTIYF
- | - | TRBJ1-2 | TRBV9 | TGTGCCAGCAGCCCCACAACAGAGCCCGGCTATGGCTACACCTTC | CASSPTTEPGYGYTF
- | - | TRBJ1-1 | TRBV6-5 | TGTGCCAGCAGTTACCGCGGACAGTTGAACACTGAAGCTTTCTTT | CASSYRGQLNTEAFF